The next 20 T cell receptor delta chains were all read from a single sample in a study of gamma-delta T cells after stem cell transplantation. With CATT, TCRdb re-called clones from the RT-PCR reads. The sample has about 2,500 delta-chain clones, 1.6% seen once. Sequencing used gamma-delta T cells. These TCRs come from a human donor. It is not recorded whose cells these are; they may come from a transplant donor.

This clone was counted a few times. The translated DNA and TCRdb's protein are not identical at residue 4; the protein here was translated from the DNA. CDR3: CACGAMILGDTHKLIF. The CDR3 nucleotides read TGTGCCTGTGGAGCGATGATACTGGGGGATACCCATAAACTCATCTTT. The chain links TRDV2 to TRDJ1, with 12 bases identical to TRDD3. The V gene end was trimmed by 5 bases and the J gene end by 6 bases; junction bases not matched to a gene: 12. CDR1 is GEAIGNYY, CDR2 EKD, per germline. The CDR3 is 16 amino acids.

This clone was seen a handful of times. A much larger clone differs by one base, so this may be a read error. Other DNA sequences in this sample translate to the same CDR3. The chain couples TRDV1 to TRDJ1, with 8 bases matching TRDD3. This CDR3 comprises 20 residues. V was pared by 6 bases and J by 1 base, with 22 bases of the junction left unmatched. Germline CDR1 and CDR2: TSWWSYY and QGS. CDR3 sequence: CALGEVGPILLGGLTDKLIF. DNA of the CDR3: TGTGCTCTTGGAGAAGTGGGTCCTATCCTACTGGGGGGCCTCACCGATAAACTCATCTTT.

This clone was detected a few times. It differs at one base from a far larger clone, so likely a read error. The sample holds other DNA sequences that translate to the same CDR3. V and J are TRDV2 and TRDJ1; the D is unclear. V lost 1 base, J lost 4 bases, and 12 bases lay in between. The CDR3 is made up of 14 amino acids. From germline, CDR1 is GEAIGNYY and CDR2 EKD. For the CDR3, the DNA is TGTGCCTGTGACACGGCGGGGTCCCGCGATAAACTCATCTTT. Amino acids: CACDTAGSRDKLIF.

This clone came up a few times. For this DNA, TCRdb reports the protein of a much larger clone, which diverges at residue 5, most likely from a read error; the protein presented here is translated directly from the DNA. The V and J genes are TRDV2 and TRDJ1, with unresolved D. The germline V gene has CDR1 GEAIGNYY and CDR2 EKD. The V end was cut by 3 bases, the J end by 1 base, with 11 bases between. This CDR3 contains 14 residues. The DNA of the CDR3 is TGTGCCTGTGACCAACTACGTCCCACCGATAAACTCATCTTT. Protein sequence: CACDQLRPTDKLIF.

Details on this clone: It differs at one base from a far larger clone, so likely a read error. The same CDR3 can be traced to other DNA sequences in this sample. This chain connects TRDV2 to TRDJ1; D may be TRDD3 (6 bases). The CDR3 consists of 14 residues. Germline V gives CDR1 GEAIGNYY, CDR2 EKD. V was clipped by 1 base and J by 4 bases, with 12 bases between them. CDR3 sequence: CACDTVLGNDKLIF. In DNA, the CDR3 is TGTGCCTGTGACACAGTACTGGGCAACGATAAACTCATCTTT.

This clone is labeled as large. Within the sample, other DNA sequences also encode this same CDR3. The chain joins TRDV2 to TRDJ1; 7 positions match TRDD3. The CDR3 totals 18 residues. The V gene end was trimmed by 1 base and the J gene end by 2 bases; junction bases not matched to a gene: 15. CDR1 GEAIGNYY and CDR2 EKD come from the germline V gene. The CDR3 here is CACDTVVLGPQRTDKLIF. CDR3 in DNA: TGTGCCTGTGACACGGTCGTACTGGGGCCCCAGCGAACCGATAAACTCATCTTT.

This clone was seen only a few times. The protein TCRdb lists belongs to a much larger clone and differs from this DNA's translation at residue 5, which points to a read error; the protein shown is made from the DNA. This chain uses TRDV2 with TRDJ1; 8 bases agree with TRDD3. The germline gives CDR1 GEAIGNYY, CDR2 EKD. The CDR3 runs 17 residues. The trim removed 2 bases at V and 3 bases at J, leaving 13 bases unmatched. The CDR3 spells CACDILKGDIVSDKLIF. In nucleotides, the CDR3 is TGTGCCTGTGACATCCTAAAGGGGGATATTGTATCCGATAAACTCATCTTT.

This clone is deemed medium-sized. V is TRDV2 and J is TRDJ1, with 11 bases matching TRDD3. Germline CDR1 and CDR2: GEAIGNYY and EKD. The V gene end was trimmed by 3 bases and the J gene end by 0 bases; junction bases not matched to a gene: 11. The CDR3 is 18 residues long. This CDR3 reads CACDALHGGYGNTDKLIF. The CDR3 region has the DNA TGTGCCTGTGACGCGCTGCATGGGGGATACGGCAACACCGATAAACTCATCTTT.

This clone came up a few times. The chain couples TRDV2 to TRDJ1; TRDD3 matches at 10 bases. Germline lookup yields CDR1 GEAIGNYY and CDR2 EKD. Trimming cost V 4 bases and J 0 bases; bases outside gene matches: 13. The CDR3 consists of 18 residues. This CDR3 reads CACDSLTGGSLYTDKLIF. CDR3 nucleotides: TGTGCCTGTGATTCCCTTACTGGGGGATCTTTATACACCGATAAACTCATCTTT.

By its share, this clone is medium-sized (0.01 to 0.1%). This specimen includes other DNA sequences encoding the same CDR3. This sequence joins TRDV2 and TRDJ1, with TRDD3 identical over 8 bases. Germline-derived CDR1 and CDR2 are GEAIGNYY and EKD. J was trimmed by 2 bases and V by 1 base; bases with no gene match: 17. This CDR3 comprises 19 residues. The CDR3: CACDTVRLGDGRRTDKLIF. CDR3 in DNA: TGTGCCTGTGACACAGTTCGATTGGGGGATGGTCGAAGAACCGATAAACTCATCTTT.

A few counts support this clone. A far more abundant clone sits one base away, making this likely a read error. This same CDR3 is encoded by further DNA sequences in the sample. The V gene is TRDV2, the J gene TRDJ1, with TRDD3 matching over 10 bases. Germline V CDR1 and CDR2: GEAIGNYY, EKD. CDR3 size: 14 residues. The CDR3: CACDPLGDTDKLIF. The CDR3 DNA reads TGTGCCTGTGACCCGTTGGGGGATACCGATAAACTCATTTTT.

This clone rates as medium-sized (0.01 to 0.1%). The chain employs TRDV2 and TRDJ3; D perhaps matches TRDD3 (6 bases). Germline values: CDR1 GEAIGNYY, CDR2 EKD. This CDR3 is 20 amino acids long. Trimming pared 1 base from V and 0 bases from J, leaving 18 bases between. DNA of the CDR3: TGTGCCTGTGACACAGGAGGGATAACGGGGAGCTCCTGGGACACCCGACAGATGTTTTTC. Protein sequence: CACDTGGITGSSWDTRQMFF.

This clone was detected a few times. TCRdb records a much larger clone's protein for this DNA, with a difference at residue 5 that likely arises from a read error; the protein given is the translation of the DNA. V and J are TRDV2 and TRDJ1; the match to TRDD3 covers 7 bases. The V and J ends lost 3 bases and 4 bases, in that order; junction bases with no gene match: 16. This CDR3 spans 17 amino acids. Germline CDR1 GEAIGNYY, CDR2 EKD. The CDR3 sequence is CACDLAGGPIRGDKLIF. CDR3 sequence (DNA): TGTGCCTGTGACTTGGCTGGGGGCCCGATAAGAGGCGATAAACTCATCTTT.

On this clone itself: One end of the junction varies from germline; a read error may be responsible. The V and J genes are TRDV1 and TRDJ1; 12 bases agree with TRDD3. This CDR3 has 26 amino acids. The germline V gene has CDR1 TSWWSYY and CDR2 QGS. The CDR3 DNA follows: TGTGCTCTTGGGGAAAAGATAACCGCTTCCTACTACTGGGGGATACAAAAGGAAAAGCAGGCCGATAACCTCATCTTT. Protein sequence: CALGEKITASYYWGIQKEKQADNLIF.

About this clone: The mismatch at residue 3 between this DNA's translation and the TCRdb protein of a much larger clone likely reflects a read error; the protein shown is translated from the DNA. The genes are TRDV1 and TRDJ1, with a tentative D call TRDD3 (6 bases). The CDR3 is made up of 15 amino acids. Germline V gene sequence: CDR1 TSWWSYY, CDR2 QGS. Trimming took off 11 bases at V and 2 bases at J, with 21 bases between the two ends. CDR3: CAFECCLGITDKLIF. The CDR3 region has the DNA TGTGCTTTTGAGTGTTGCCTGGGGATTACCGATAAACTCATCTTT.

This clone appeared a few times. A much larger clone differs from this one at a single base, so this may be a read error. Other DNA sequences in this specimen translate into the identical CDR3. The V gene is TRDV2, the J gene TRDJ1; no clear D gene. Trimming pared 0 bases from V and 0 bases from J, leaving 10 bases between. The length of the CDR3 is 15 residues. Per the germline V gene, CDR1 is GEAIGNYY and CDR2 is EKD. The CDR3 coding sequence is TGTGCCTGTGACACCGTTGGGTCCAACACCGATAAACTCATCTTT. The encoded protein is CACDTVGSNTDKLIF.

This clone counts as large. Other DNA sequences of this sample code for an identical CDR3. The chain carries TRDV2 and TRDJ1; the match to TRDD3 covers 11 bases. The CDR3 spans 18 residues. The germline V gene has CDR1 GEAIGNYY and CDR2 EKD. Trimming at V came to 0 bases and at J to 1 base, leaving 9 bases not matched to a gene. The CDR3 spells CACDTVGLGDTSTDKLIF. The CDR3 bases are TGTGCCTGTGACACCGTAGGGCTGGGGGATACCTCCACCGATAAACTCATCTTT.

This clone is classed as medium-sized. The CDR3 nucleotides are TGTGCAGCAACCGGCCTTCCCCCATACGAAGGCACCGATAAACTCATCTTT. Translating it yields CAATGLPPYEGTDKLIF. The chain joins TRAV29/DV5 to TRDJ1; TRDD2 is a possible D gene (6 bases). The ends were cut back, 3 bases at V and 1 base at J, with 22 bases in the middle. This CDR3 has 17 residues. CDR1 is NSMFDY, CDR2 ISSIKDK, per germline.

About this clone itself: A clone one base away is much larger, so this may be a read error. The same CDR3 also results from other DNA sequences found in this sample. V usage is TRDV2 and J usage is TRDJ1, with 8 positions matching TRDD3. Looked up from germline, CDR1 is GEAIGNYY and CDR2 is EKD. CDR3 length: 16 amino acids. CDR3 DNA sequence: TGCGCCTGTGACGTACTGGGGATACCAAGCACCGATAAACTCATCTTT. This sequence encodes CACDVLGIPSTDKLIF.

As concerns this clone: A far bigger clonotype differs at one base, so this is likely a read error. Other DNA sequences in the same sample also yield this CDR3. CDR3 in amino acids: CACDRLRPTDKLIF. CDR3 DNA: TGTGCCTGTGACCGCCTACGTCCCACCGATAAACTCATCTTT. The chain links TRDV2 to TRDJ1; D perhaps matches TRDD2 (5 bases). Germline CDR1 and CDR2: GEAIGNYY and EKD. V gave up 3 bases and J gave up 1 base, with 11 bases separating them. This CDR3 is built from 14 residues.